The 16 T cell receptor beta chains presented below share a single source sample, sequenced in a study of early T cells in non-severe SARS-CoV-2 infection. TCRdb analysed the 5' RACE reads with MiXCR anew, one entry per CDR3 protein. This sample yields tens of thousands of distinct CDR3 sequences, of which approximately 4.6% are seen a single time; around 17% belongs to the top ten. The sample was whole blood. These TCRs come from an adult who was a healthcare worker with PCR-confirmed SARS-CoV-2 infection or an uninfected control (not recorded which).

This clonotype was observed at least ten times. The CDR3 here is CASSQDNSPLHF. DNA of the CDR3: TGTGCCAGCAGTCAAGATAATTCACCCCTCCACTTT. The chain has TRBV7-9 and TRBJ1-6; D call uncertain. The CDR3 runs to 12 residues. In germline, CDR1 is SEHNR, CDR2 FQNEAQ (reference sequence). V lost 6 bases to trimming and J lost 5 bases, with 5 bases between them.

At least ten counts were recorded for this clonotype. Written as DNA, the CDR3 is TGTGCCAGCAGTTCCAGGGGGTTAGCGTATCAGCCCCAGCATTTT. Protein product: CASSSRGLAYQPQHF. The chain employs TRBV6-2 or TRBV6-3 and TRBJ1-5; 7 positions agree with TRBD1. The germline V gene has CDR1 MNHEY and CDR2 SVGEGT. Trimming removed 4 bases from V and 5 bases from J; junction bases left unmatched: 8. The CDR3 has 15 amino acids.

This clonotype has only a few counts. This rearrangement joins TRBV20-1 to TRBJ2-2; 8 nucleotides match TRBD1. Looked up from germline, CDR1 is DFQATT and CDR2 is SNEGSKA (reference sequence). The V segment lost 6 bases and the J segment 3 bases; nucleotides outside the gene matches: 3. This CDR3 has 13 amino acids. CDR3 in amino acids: CSAQGADTGELFF. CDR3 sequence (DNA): TGCAGTGCCCAGGGGGCTGACACCGGGGAGCTGTTTTTT.

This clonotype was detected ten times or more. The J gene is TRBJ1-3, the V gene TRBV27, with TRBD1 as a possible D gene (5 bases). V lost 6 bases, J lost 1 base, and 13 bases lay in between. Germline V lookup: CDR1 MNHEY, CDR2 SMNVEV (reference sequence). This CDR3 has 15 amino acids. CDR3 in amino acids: CASSLRGGSGNTIYF. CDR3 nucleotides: TGTGCCAGCAGCTTGCGGGGGGGATCTGGAAACACCATATATTTT.

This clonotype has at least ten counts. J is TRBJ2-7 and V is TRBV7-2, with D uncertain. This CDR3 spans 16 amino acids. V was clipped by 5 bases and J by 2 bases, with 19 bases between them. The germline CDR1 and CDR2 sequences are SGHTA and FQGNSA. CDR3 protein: CASSTNPRPHPYEQYF. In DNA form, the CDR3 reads TGTGCCAGCAGCACGAACCCCCGACCGCACCCCTACGAGCAGTACTTC.

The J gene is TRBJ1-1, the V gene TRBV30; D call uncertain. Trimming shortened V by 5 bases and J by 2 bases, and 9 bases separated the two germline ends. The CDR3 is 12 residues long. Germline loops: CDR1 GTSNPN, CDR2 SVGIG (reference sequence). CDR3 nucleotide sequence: TGTGCCTGGGACGGGTACAACACTGAAGCTTTCTTT. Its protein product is CAWDGYNTEAFF. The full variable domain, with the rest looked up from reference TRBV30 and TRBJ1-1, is SQTIHQWPATLVQPVGSPLSLECTVEGTSNPNLYWYRQAAGRGLQLLFYSVGIGQISSEVPQNLSASRPQDRQFILSSKKLLLSDSGFYLCAWDGYNTEAFFGQGTRLTVV.

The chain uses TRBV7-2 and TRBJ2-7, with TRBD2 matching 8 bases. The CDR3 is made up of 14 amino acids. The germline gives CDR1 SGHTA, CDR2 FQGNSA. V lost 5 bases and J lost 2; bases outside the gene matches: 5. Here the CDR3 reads CASSRLGGAYEQYF. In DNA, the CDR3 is TGTGCCAGCAGCCGCCTCGGGGGGGCCTACGAGCAGTACTTC.

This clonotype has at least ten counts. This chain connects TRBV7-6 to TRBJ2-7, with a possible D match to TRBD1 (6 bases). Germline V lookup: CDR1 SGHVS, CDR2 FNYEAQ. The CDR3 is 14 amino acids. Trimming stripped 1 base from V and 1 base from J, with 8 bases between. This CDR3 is CASSLGDTSYEQYF. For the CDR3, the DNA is TGTGCCAGCAGCTTAGGGGACACTTCCTACGAGCAGTACTTC.

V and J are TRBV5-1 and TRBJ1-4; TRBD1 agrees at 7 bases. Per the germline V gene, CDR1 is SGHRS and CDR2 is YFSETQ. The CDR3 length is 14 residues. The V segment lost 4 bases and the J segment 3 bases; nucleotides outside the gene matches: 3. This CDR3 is CASSAGTANEKLFF. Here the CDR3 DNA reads TGCGCCAGCAGCGCCGGGACAGCTAATGAAAAACTGTTTTTT.

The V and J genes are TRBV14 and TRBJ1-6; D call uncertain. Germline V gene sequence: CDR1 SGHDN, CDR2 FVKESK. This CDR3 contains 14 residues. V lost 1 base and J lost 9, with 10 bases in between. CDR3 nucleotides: TGTGCCAGCAGCCAAGGGACCCCCCCTTCACCCCTCCACTTT. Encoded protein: CASSQGTPPSPLHF.

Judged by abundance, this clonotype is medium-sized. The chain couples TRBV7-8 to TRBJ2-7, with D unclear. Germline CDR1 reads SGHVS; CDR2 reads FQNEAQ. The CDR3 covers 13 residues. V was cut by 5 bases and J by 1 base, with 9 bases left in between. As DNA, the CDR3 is TGTGCCAGCAGCCCCCGTGTGTCCTACGAGCAGTACTTC. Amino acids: CASSPRVSYEQYF.

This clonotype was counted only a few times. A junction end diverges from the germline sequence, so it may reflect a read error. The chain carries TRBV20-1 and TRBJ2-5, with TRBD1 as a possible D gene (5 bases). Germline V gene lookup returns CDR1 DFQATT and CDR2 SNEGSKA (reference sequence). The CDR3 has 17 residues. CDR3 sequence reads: CSARDLGQGARQESQYF. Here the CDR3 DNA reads TGCAGTGCTAGAGATCTGGGGCAGGGTGCCCGCCAAGAGTCCCAGTACTTC.

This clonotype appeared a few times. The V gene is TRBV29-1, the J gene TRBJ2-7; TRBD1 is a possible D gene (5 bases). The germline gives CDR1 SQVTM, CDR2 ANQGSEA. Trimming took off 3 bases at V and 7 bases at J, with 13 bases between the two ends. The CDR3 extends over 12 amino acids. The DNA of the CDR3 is TGCAGCGTTGACCTCAGGGCAGGAGAGCAGTACTTC. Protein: CSVDLRAGEQYF.

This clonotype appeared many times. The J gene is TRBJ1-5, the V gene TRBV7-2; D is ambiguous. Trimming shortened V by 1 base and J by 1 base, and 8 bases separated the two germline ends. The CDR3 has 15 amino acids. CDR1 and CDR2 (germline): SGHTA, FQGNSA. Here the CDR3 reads CASSLGPRSNQPQHF. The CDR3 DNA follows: TGTGCCAGCAGCTTAGGGCCGCGGAGCAATCAGCCCCAGCATTTT.

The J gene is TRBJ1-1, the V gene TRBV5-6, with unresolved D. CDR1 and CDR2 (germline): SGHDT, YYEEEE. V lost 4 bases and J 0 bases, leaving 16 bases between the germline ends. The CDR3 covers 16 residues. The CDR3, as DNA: TGTGCCAGCAGCCCTCGTTTATACGCCATGAACACTGAAGCTTTCTTT. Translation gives CASSPRLYAMNTEAFF. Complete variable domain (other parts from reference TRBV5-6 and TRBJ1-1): DAGVTQSPTHLIKTRGQQVTLRCSPKSGHDTVSWYQQALGQGPQFIFQYYEEEERQRGNFPDRFSGHQFPNYSSELNVNALLLGDSALYLCASSPRLYAMNTEAFFGQGTRLTVV.

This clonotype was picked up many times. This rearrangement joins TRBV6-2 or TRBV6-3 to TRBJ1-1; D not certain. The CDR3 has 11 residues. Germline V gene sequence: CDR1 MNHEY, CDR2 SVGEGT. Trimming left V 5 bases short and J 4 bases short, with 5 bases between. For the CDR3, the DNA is TGTGCCAGCAGTATGGGCACTGAAGCTTTCTTT. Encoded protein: CASSMGTEAFF.